The 19 T cell receptor beta chains presented below share a single source sample, sequenced in a study of human T cells and chemical hapten exposure. MiXCR, run by TCRdb on the RACE reads, gives a single entry per CDR3 protein. The sample lists about 130,000 distinct CDR3 sequences, approximately 9.1% occurring once. Time point meaning: healthy volunteer bleed at 2 weeks. Unfractionated whole blood was the source from which total RNA was extracted. The specimen sequenced was whole blood. The receptors were sampled from a male donor in good health. Some clones in this sample may be carry-over from other donors' samples.

This clonotype has only one observation. The chain is built from TRBV5-6 and TRBJ1-1; D call uncertain. This CDR3 is 14 amino acids long. The germline V and J ends were trimmed by 3 bases and 0 bases, with 9 bases remaining between them. In germline, CDR1 is SGHDT, CDR2 YYEEEE. The CDR3 protein is CASSSGSVNTEAFF. Here the CDR3 DNA reads TGTGCCAGCAGCTCCGGGTCTGTGAACACTGAAGCTTTCTTT. Full variable domain (remainder filled in from reference TRBV5-6 and TRBJ1-1): DAGVTQSPTHLIKTRGQQVTLRCSPKSGHDTVSWYQQALGQGPQFIFQYYEEEERQRGNFPDRFSGHQFPNYSSELNVNALLLGDSALYLCASSSGSVNTEAFFGQGTRLTVV.

This clonotype has at least ten counts. This chain connects TRBV29-1 to TRBJ2-1; D is tentatively TRBD1 or TRBD2 (5 bases each). The CDR3 runs 20 residues. The germline CDR1 and CDR2 sequences are SQVTM and ANQGSEA. The V gene lost 1 base and the J gene lost 0 bases, with 25 bases spanning the gap. The CDR3 sequence is CSVEASGQVREVRSYNEQFF. The CDR3 coding sequence is TGCAGCGTTGAAGCCTCGGGGCAGGTCAGAGAAGTGCGCTCCTACAATGAGCAGTTCTTC.

This chain joins TRBV6-2 or TRBV6-3 and TRBJ2-1; perhaps TRBD1 as D (5 bases). CDR1 and CDR2 from the germline V gene are MNHEY and SVGEGT. CDR3 length equals 14 residues. V dropped 7 bases and J dropped 0 bases, with 10 bases sitting between them. The CDR3 reads CASTQGTSYNEQFF. The CDR3 DNA sequence: TGTGCCAGCACCCAGGGTACCTCCTACAATGAGCAGTTCTTC.

The CDR3 DNA follows: TGTGCCAGCAGCCAAGTTAAAGGGCGTTTTCATGAGCAGTTCTTC. Its translation is CASSQVKGRFHEQFF. The chain uses TRBV14 and TRBJ2-1; unclear D gene. The CDR3 consists of 15 residues. The germline CDR1 and CDR2 sequences are SGHDN and FVKESK. Deletions cut 1 base from V and 8 bases from J, with 15 bases between.

The chain has TRBV12-3 or TRBV12-4 and TRBJ1-4, with D maybe TRBD1 (6 bases). This CDR3 contains 16 residues. Deletions cut 5 bases from V and 0 bases from J, with 13 bases between. CDR3 sequence reads: CASSGTPTATNEKLFF. For the CDR3, the DNA is TGTGCCAGCAGTGGGACACCTACAGCAACTAATGAAAAACTGTTTTTT.

This clonotype was seen many times. This chain uses TRBV5-1 with TRBJ2-7; D could derive from TRBD1 or TRBD2 (5 bases each). The CDR3 length is 16 residues. The V gene's germline CDR1 is SGHRS and CDR2 YFSETQ. V lost 4 bases and J lost 2, with 19 bases in between. CDR3 loop: CASSLPPRDRTYEQYF. In DNA form, the CDR3 reads TGCGCCAGCAGCCTCCCTCCCCGGGACCGAACCTACGAGCAGTACTTC.

In this sample, this clonotype turned up many times. In DNA form, the CDR3 reads TGTGCCACCAGCAGAGTTCAAGGACAGGGTTATATTTCCCACAATAATTCACCCCTCCACTTT. Protein product: CATSRVQGQGYISHNNSPLHF. The rearrangement links TRBV15 to TRBJ1-6; 8 bases match TRBD1. The junction had 19 bases not matched to a gene; V was cut back by 1 base and J by 5 bases. Germline V lookup: CDR1 LNHNV, CDR2 YYDKDF (reference sequence). The length of the CDR3 is 21 residues.

A few counts support this clonotype. This chain connects TRBV20-1 to TRBJ2-7, with D tentatively TRBD2 (6 bases). CDR1 and CDR2 from the germline V gene are DFQATT and SNEGSKA (reference sequence). V lost 6 bases and J 2 bases, leaving 17 bases between the germline ends. This CDR3 spans 14 amino acids. In DNA form, the CDR3 reads TGCAGTGCGAGAACACAGGAGGGGCCCTACGAGCAGTACTTC. Translated: CSARTQEGPYEQYF.

This clonotype was seen ten or more times. The rearrangement uses TRBV4-3 and TRBJ2-7, with TRBD1 matching 8 bases. V shed 0 bases, J shed 4 bases, and the junction held 8 bases outside the gene matches. Germline V gene sequence: CDR1 LGHNA, CDR2 YSLEER. The CDR3 spans 16 residues. This CDR3 is CASSQDYWGQVYEQYF. CDR3 in DNA: TGCGCCAGCAGCCAAGATTACTGGGGACAGGTGTACGAGCAGTACTTC.

This clonotype was seen a few times. The J gene is TRBJ1-5, the V gene TRBV7-9; D is ambiguous. The CDR3 is made up of 15 amino acids. Trimming cost V 1 base and J 3 bases, with 10 bases left between them. Germline-derived CDR1 and CDR2 are SEHNR and FQNEAQ (reference sequence). CDR3 residues: CASSLGSGDNQPQHF. CDR3 coding DNA: TGTGCCAGCAGCTTAGGTTCCGGGGACAATCAGCCCCAGCATTTT.

This clonotype showed up just a few times. V and J are TRBV30 and TRBJ2-3, with 12 positions matching TRBD2. Germline CDR1 and CDR2: GTSNPN and SVGIG (reference sequence). The CDR3 is made up of 16 amino acids. Trimming removed 2 bases from V and 3 bases from J; junction bases left unmatched: 6. Written as DNA, the CDR3 is TGTGCCTGGAGTTTACTAGCGGGAGGAGGAACAGATACGCAGTATTTT. Translated: CAWSLLAGGGTDTQYF. Using reference TRBV30 and TRBJ2-3 for the parts outside the CDR3, the full variable domain is SQTIHQWPATLVQPVGSPLSLECTVEGTSNPNLYWYRQAAGRGLQLLFYSVGIGQISSEVPQNLSASRPQDRQFILSSKKLLLSDSGFYLCAWSLLAGGGTDTQYFGPGTRLTVL.

This rearrangement joins TRBV5-1 to TRBJ2-7, with TRBD2 matching over 8 bases. Germline V CDR1 and CDR2: SGHRS, YFSETQ. Trimming at V came to 0 bases and at J to 2 bases, leaving 7 bases not matched to a gene. The CDR3 covers 16 residues. The CDR3 here is CASSLGFSGIAYEQYF. DNA of the CDR3: TGCGCCAGCAGCTTGGGCTTTAGCGGGATCGCCTACGAGCAGTACTTC.

CDR3 nucleotides: TGTGCCAGCAGTTACGAAGGGGGCCTGGATGGCTACACCTTC. Its protein is CASSYEGGLDGYTF. V and J are TRBV6-5 and TRBJ1-2, with 7 bases lining up with TRBD1. V lost 2 bases, J lost 6 bases, and 6 bases stayed unmatched. There are 14 residues in the CDR3. CDR1 and CDR2 (germline): MNHEY, SVGAGI.

This clonotype was observed many times. The chain couples TRBV18 to TRBJ1-5, with 9 bases lining up with TRBD1. Looked up from germline, CDR1 is KGHSH and CDR2 is LQKENI. Trimming removed 3 bases from V and 6 bases from J; junction bases left unmatched: 6. The CDR3 loop spans 15 amino acids. CDR3 loop: CASSPWTGEGQPQHF. CDR3 DNA sequence: TGTGCCAGCTCACCTTGGACAGGGGAAGGTCAGCCCCAGCATTTT. Looking up the rest from reference TRBV18 and TRBJ1-5 gives the full variable domain: NAGVMQNPRHLVRRRGQEARLRCSPMKGHSHVYWYRQLPEEGLKFMVYLQKENIIDESGMPKERFSAEFPKEGPSILRIQQVVRGDSAAYFCASSPWTGEGQPQHFGDGTRLSIL.

This clonotype occurred once. This may stem from a read error, because a much larger clone lies one nucleotide away. V and J are TRBV5-6 and TRBJ2-6; a possible D gene is TRBD1 (5 bases). The CDR3 runs to 18 residues. The V and J ends lost 9 bases and 1 base respectively, with 23 bases between them. CDR1 and CDR2 from the germline V gene are SGHDT and YYEEEE. CDR3 nucleotides: TGTGCCATCACCGAAGAATCCCAGGGTGCGTCTGGGGCCAACGTCCTGACTTTC. It codes for CAITEESQGASGANVLTF.

This clonotype was counted a few times. The V gene is TRBV29-1, the J gene TRBJ2-5, with a possible D match to TRBD1 (6 bases). Trimming left V 7 bases short and J 5 bases short, with 14 bases between. This CDR3 spans 12 amino acids. CDR1 is SQVTM, CDR2 ANQGSEA, per germline. CDR3 nucleotides: TGCAGCGGACTAACAGGGATGGAGACCCAGTACTTC. Protein sequence: CSGLTGMETQYF. Looking up the rest from reference TRBV29-1 and TRBJ2-5 gives the full variable domain: SAVISQKPSRDICQRGTSLTIQCQVDSQVTMMFWYRQQPGQSLTLIATANQGSEATYESGFVIDKFPISRPNLTFSTLTVSNMSPEDSSIYLCSGLTGMETQYFGPGTRLLVL.

With respect to this clonotype: A single base separates this from a much larger clone, so it may be a read error. This chain joins TRBV12-3 or TRBV12-4 and TRBJ1-2; D unclear. The CDR3 contains 11 residues. V lost 7 bases and J 9 bases, leaving 12 bases between the germline ends. DNA for the CDR3: TGTGCCAGCATTGTCAAGGGTCGCTACACCTTC. Protein: CASIVKGRYTF.

Comments on this clonotype: Mismatch with germline at one junction end may stem from a read error. The rearrangement uses TRBV30 and TRBJ2-2; a possible D gene is TRBD1 (6 bases). The CDR3 is 14 residues long. Germline V gene data show CDR1 as GTSNPN and CDR2 as SVGIG (reference sequence). The CDR3 nucleotides are TGTGCCTGGAGTGCCCTAAACGTCAAGGGGGAGCTGCTTTTT. Its protein product is CAWSALNVKGELLF.

This clonotype was seen more than once but under ten times. The rearrangement links TRBV29-1 to TRBJ1-1; D perhaps matches TRBD1 (5 bases). The CDR3 has 15 residues. V lost 6 bases and J 7 bases, leaving 24 bases between the germline ends. From germline, CDR1 is SQVTM and CDR2 ANQGSEA. The CDR3: CSVEHGTWGMSEAFF. DNA for the CDR3: TGCAGCGTCGAACATGGGACCTGGGGGATGAGTGAAGCTTTCTTT.